The 12 T cell receptor beta chains reported below all come from one sample, sequenced in a study of blood T cell repertoires in COVID-19 (TCRdb year 2020). Libraries were made using the immunoSEQ multiplex PCR assay. TCRdb's version of the immuneACCESS table is confined to in-frame rearrangements and falls short of the full clone set. An unresolved V gene accounts for under half of the shortfall where checked; the remainder is of unknown origin. The sample table contains approximately 170,000 clones; only one count was recorded for about 89% of them. The ten largest clones represent about 2.1% of the sample. Sample: peripheral blood. Every receptor here comes from a man younger than 30 who had recovered from COVID-19.

This clone was recorded a few times. The chain joins TRBV5-1 to TRBJ2-1, with a tentative D call TRBD1 (5 bases). CDR3 length equals 13 residues. Trimming left V 2 bases short and J 6 bases short, with 9 bases between. Germline values: CDR1 SGHRS, CDR2 YFSETQ. CDR3 region: CASSFKQGNEQFF. The CDR3 DNA reads TGCGCCAGCAGCTTTAAGCAGGGCAATGAGCAGTTCTTC.

The V gene is TRBV10-2, the J gene TRBJ2-3, with D possibly TRBD2 on 6 matching bases. Per germline, CDR1 WSHSY and CDR2 SAAADI. Trimming pared 6 bases from V and 2 bases from J, leaving 12 bases between. CDR3 size: 14 residues. CDR3 sequence: CASSPGLNTDTQYF. The CDR3 nucleotides read TGCGCCAGCAGCCCGGGACTCAACACAGATACGCAGTATTTT.

The chain has TRBV5-1 and TRBJ2-7; TRBD2 agrees at 13 bases. This CDR3 is 16 amino acids long. Germline assignment: CDR1 SGHRS and CDR2 YFSETQ. The V gene end was trimmed by 4 bases and the J gene end by 4 bases; junction bases not matched to a gene: 8. The CDR3: CASSPGGTSGIYEQYF. For the CDR3, the DNA is TGCGCCAGCAGCCCCGGTGGGACTAGCGGGATTTACGAGCAGTACTTC.

The CDR3 reads CASTTGINQPQHF. The CDR3 DNA reads TGTGCCAGCACTACCGGGATCAATCAGCCCCAGCATTTT. The rearrangement uses TRBV6-5 and TRBJ1-5; no definite D call. The germline V gene encodes CDR1 MNHEY and CDR2 SVGAGI. The CDR3 has 13 amino acids. V lost 7 bases to trimming and J lost 3 bases, with 10 bases between them.

This clone appeared once. The chain employs TRBV19 and TRBJ1-1; the D is unclear. The V gene's germline CDR1 is LNHDA and CDR2 SQIVND (reference sequence). CDR3 length: 11 amino acids. Trimming shortened V by 9 bases and J by 5 bases, and 10 bases separated the two germline ends. In DNA, the CDR3 is TGTGCCAGCCGAGTGTGGACTGAAGCTTTCTTT. This gives the protein CASRVWTEAFF.

This rearrangement joins TRBV7-9 to TRBJ2-1, with 12 bases that match TRBD2. The CDR3 has 14 amino acids. Germline values: CDR1 SEHNR, CDR2 FQNEAQ (reference sequence). V dropped 6 bases and J dropped 6; count of bases not matched to a gene: 3. The CDR3 loop is CASSLAGGFNEQFF. In DNA form, the CDR3 reads TGTGCCAGCAGTCTAGCGGGAGGGTTCAATGAGCAGTTCTTC.

The chain joins TRBV5-1 to TRBJ2-1, with D perhaps TRBD2 (5 bases). CDR3 size: 15 residues. The V end was cut by 7 bases, the J end by 6 bases, with 20 bases between. Germline CDR1 SGHRS, CDR2 YFSETQ. This CDR3 reads CASGRSGNNANEQFF. CDR3 nucleotide sequence: TGCGCCAGCGGGCGTTCGGGGAACAATGCCAATGAGCAGTTCTTC. The variable domain in full, completed from reference TRBV5-1 and TRBJ2-1, reads KAGVTQTPRYLIKTRGQQVTLSCSPISGHRSVSWYQQTPGQGLQFLFEYFSETQRNKGNFPGRFSGRQFSNSRSEMNVSTLELGDSALYLCASGRSGNNANEQFFGPGTRLTVL.

V and J are TRBV30 and TRBJ2-6; TRBD1 matches at 7 bases. The CDR3 has 18 amino acids. V lost 4 bases, J lost 0 bases, and 12 bases stayed unmatched. Per the germline V gene, CDR1 is GTSNPN and CDR2 is SVGIG (reference sequence). The CDR3 region has the DNA TGTGCCTGGACAACACAGGGGATGGTTTTCTCTGGGGCCAACGTCCTGACTTTC. Its translation is CAWTTQGMVFSGANVLTF.

CDR3 nucleotide sequence: TGTGCCAGCAGCTGGAGGACCGGGGAGCTGTTTTTT. It translates to CASSWRTGELFF. The rearrangement joins TRBV11-2 to TRBJ2-2; possibly TRBD2 for D (5 bases). Germline lookup yields CDR1 SGHAT and CDR2 FQNNGV. CDR3 length: 12 residues. Trimming removed 4 bases at V and 5 bases at J, with 5 bases between.

This clone has just one count. The rearrangement uses TRBV28 and TRBJ2-1; D may be TRBD1 (5 bases). Germline CDR1 MDHEN, CDR2 SYDVKM. This CDR3 is 15 amino acids long. V was clipped by 3 bases and J by 5 bases, with 14 bases between them. The CDR3 protein is CASSFQGFTDNEQFF. The CDR3 region has the DNA TGTGCCAGCAGTTTCCAGGGTTTCACCGACAATGAGCAGTTCTTC.

V is TRBV7-9 and J is TRBJ1-5, with TRBD1 matching over 9 bases. After removal of 5 bases from V and 2 bases from J, the junction contained 4 bases not matched to a gene. The CDR3 totals 15 residues. CDR1 SEHNR and CDR2 FQNEAQ come from the germline V gene (reference sequence). CDR3 coding DNA: TGTGCCAGCAGCCCGGGACAGGGTGGCAATCAGCCCCAGCATTTT. Its protein product is CASSPGQGGNQPQHF.

The genes are TRBV19 and TRBJ2-7; 7 bases are a match to TRBD1. Germline-derived CDR1 and CDR2 are LNHDA and SQIVND (reference sequence). This CDR3 has 14 residues. V shed 10 bases and J 5 bases; nucleotides not matched to a gene: 14. As DNA, the CDR3 is TGTGCCACCGCCCCCTACAGGGGAAGTAACGAGCAGTACTTC. Protein product: CATAPYRGSNEQYF.